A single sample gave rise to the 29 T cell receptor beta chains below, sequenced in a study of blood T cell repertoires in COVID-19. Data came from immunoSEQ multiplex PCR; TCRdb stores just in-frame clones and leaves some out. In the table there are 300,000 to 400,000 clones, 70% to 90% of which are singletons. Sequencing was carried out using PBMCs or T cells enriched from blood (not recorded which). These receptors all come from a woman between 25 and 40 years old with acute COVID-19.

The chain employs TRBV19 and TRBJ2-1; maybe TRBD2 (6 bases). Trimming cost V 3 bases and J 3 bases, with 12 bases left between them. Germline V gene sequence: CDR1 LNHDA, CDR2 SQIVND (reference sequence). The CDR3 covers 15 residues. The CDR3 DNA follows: TGTGCCAGTAGTATTCTGGGACTGGACTACAATGAGCAGTTCTTC. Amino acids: CASSILGLDYNEQFF. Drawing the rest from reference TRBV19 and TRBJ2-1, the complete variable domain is DGGITQSPKYLFRKEGQNVTLSCEQNLNHDAMYWYRQDPGQGLRLIYYSQIVNDFQKGDIAEGYSVSREKKESFPLTVTSAQKNPTAFYLCASSILGLDYNEQFFGPGTRLTVL.

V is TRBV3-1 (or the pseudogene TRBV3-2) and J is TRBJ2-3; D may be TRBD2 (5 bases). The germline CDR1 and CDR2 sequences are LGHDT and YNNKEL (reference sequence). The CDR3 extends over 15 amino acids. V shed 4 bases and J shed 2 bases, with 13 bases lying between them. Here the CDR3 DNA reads TGTGCCAGCAGCCGCCTGGGCGGGTCCACAGATACGCAGTATTTT. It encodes CASSRLGGSTDTQYF.

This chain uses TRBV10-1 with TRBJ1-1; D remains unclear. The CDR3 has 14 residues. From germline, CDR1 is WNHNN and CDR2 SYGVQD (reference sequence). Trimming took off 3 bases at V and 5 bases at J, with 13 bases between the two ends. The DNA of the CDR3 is TGCGCCAGCAGTGAAATGTGGGGAGGGACTGAAGCTTTCTTT. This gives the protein CASSEMWGGTEAFF.

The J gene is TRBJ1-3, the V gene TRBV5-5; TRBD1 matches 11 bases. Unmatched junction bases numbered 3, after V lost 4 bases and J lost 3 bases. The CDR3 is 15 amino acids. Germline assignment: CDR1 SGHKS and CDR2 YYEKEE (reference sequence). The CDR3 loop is CASSPGTGGGNTIYF. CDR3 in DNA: TGTGCCAGCAGCCCAGGGACAGGGGGTGGAAACACCATATATTTT.

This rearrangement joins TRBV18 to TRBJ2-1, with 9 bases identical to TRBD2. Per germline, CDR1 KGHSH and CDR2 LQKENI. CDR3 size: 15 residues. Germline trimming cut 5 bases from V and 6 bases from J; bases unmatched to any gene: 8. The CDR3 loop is CASSGGLAGPNEQFF. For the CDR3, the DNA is TGTGCCAGCTCAGGCGGGCTAGCGGGGCCCAATGAGCAGTTCTTC.

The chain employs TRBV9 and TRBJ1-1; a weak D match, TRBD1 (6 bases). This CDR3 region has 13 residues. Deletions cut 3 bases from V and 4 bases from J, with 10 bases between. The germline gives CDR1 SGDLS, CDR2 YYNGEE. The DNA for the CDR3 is TGTGCCAGCAGCGCCCACAGGGCCACTGAAGCTTTCTTT. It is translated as CASSAHRATEAFF.

The CDR3: CASSIDTSGYEQYF. CDR3 nucleotide sequence: TGTGCCAGTAGTATAGATACTTCCGGTTACGAGCAGTACTTC. The chain is built from TRBV19 and TRBJ2-7; D unclear. Germline-derived CDR1 and CDR2 are LNHDA and SQIVND (reference sequence). The ends were cut back, 0 bases at V and 4 bases at J, with 10 bases in the middle. The CDR3 runs 14 residues.

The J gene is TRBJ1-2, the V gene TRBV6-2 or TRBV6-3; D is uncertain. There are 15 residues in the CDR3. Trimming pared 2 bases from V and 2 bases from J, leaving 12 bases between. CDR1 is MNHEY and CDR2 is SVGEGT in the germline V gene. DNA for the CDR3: TGTGCCAGCAGTTACGGTCTGGGCAGAAACTATGGCTACACCTTC. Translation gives CASSYGLGRNYGYTF.

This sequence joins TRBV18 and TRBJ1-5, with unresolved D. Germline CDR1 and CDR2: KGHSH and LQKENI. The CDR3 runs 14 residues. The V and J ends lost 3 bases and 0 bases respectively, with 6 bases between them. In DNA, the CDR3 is TGTGCCAGCTCACCGGAGATTAGCAATCAGCCCCAGCATTTT. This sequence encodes CASSPEISNQPQHF. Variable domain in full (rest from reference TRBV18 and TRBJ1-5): NAGVMQNPRHLVRRRGQEARLRCSPMKGHSHVYWYRQLPEEGLKFMVYLQKENIIDESGMPKERFSAEFPKEGPSILRIQQVVRGDSAAYFCASSPEISNQPQHFGDGTRLSIL.

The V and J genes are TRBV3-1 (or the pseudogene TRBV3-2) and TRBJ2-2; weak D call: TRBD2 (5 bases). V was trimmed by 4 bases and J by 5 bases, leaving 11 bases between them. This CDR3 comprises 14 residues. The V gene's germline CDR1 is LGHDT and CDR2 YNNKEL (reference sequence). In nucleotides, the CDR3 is TGTGCCAGCAGCCCCGCCTCGGGGACCGGGGAGCTGTTTTTT. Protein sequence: CASSPASGTGELFF.

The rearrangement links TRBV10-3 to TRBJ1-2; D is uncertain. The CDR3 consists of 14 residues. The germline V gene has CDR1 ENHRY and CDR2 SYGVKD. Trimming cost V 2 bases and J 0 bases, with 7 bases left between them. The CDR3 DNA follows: TGTGCCATCAGTGAGGCAGGCCCTAACTATGGCTACACCTTC. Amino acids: CAISEAGPNYGYTF.

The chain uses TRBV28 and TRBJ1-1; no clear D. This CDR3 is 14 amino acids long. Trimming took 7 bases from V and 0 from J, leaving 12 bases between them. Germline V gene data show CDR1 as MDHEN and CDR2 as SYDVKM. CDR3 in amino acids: CASISGIVNTEAFF. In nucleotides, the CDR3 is TGTGCCAGCATCTCCGGGATAGTGAACACTGAAGCTTTCTTT.

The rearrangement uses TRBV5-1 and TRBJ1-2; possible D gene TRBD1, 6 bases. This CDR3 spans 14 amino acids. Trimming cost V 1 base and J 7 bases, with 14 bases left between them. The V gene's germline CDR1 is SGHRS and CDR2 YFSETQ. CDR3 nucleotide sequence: TGCGCCAGCAGCTTGTCGTCACAGGGTTTTGGCTACACCTTC. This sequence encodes CASSLSSQGFGYTF. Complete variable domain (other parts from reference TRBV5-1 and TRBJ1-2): KAGVTQTPRYLIKTRGQQVTLSCSPISGHRSVSWYQQTPGQGLQFLFEYFSETQRNKGNFPGRFSGRQFSNSRSEMNVSTLELGDSALYLCASSLSSQGFGYTFGSGTRLTVV.

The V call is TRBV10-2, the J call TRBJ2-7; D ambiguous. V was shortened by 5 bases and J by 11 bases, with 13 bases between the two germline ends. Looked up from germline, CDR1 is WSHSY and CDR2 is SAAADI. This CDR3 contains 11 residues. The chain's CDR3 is CASSTPGEEYF. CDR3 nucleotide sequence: TGCGCCAGCAGTACCCCCGGAGAGGAGTACTTC.

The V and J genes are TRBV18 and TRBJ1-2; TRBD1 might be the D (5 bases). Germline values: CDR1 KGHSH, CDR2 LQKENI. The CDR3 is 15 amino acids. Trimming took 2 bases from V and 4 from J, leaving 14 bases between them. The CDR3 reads CASSPTAGPVYGYTF. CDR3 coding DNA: TGTGCCAGCTCACCAACGGCAGGGCCAGTCTATGGCTACACCTTC.

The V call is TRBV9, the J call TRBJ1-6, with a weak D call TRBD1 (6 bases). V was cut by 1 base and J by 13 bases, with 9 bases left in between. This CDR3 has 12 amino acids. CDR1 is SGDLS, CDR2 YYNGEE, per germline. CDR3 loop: CASSVMQGPLHF. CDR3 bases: TGTGCCAGCAGCGTAATGCAGGGGCCCCTCCACTTT. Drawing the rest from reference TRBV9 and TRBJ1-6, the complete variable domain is DSGVTQTPKHLITATGQRVTLRCSPRSGDLSVYWYQQSLDQGLQFLIQYYNGEERAKGNILERFSAQQFPDLHSELNLSSLELGDSALYFCASSVMQGPLHFGNGTRLTVT.

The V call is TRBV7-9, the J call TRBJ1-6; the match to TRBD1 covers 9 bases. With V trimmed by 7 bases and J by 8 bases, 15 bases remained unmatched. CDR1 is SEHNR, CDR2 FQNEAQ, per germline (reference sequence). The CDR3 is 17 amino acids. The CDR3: CASTLGGRDRVYSPLHF. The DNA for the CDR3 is TGTGCCAGCACCCTCGGGGGCCGGGACAGGGTTTATTCACCCCTCCACTTT.

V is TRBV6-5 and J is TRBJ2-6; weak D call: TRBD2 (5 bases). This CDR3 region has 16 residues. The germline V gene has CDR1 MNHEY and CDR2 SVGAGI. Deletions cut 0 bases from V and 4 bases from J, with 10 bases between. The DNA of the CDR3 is TGTGCCAGCAGTTACTCGGCAACGGGGGGGGCCAACGTCCTGACTTTC. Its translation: CASSYSATGGANVLTF.

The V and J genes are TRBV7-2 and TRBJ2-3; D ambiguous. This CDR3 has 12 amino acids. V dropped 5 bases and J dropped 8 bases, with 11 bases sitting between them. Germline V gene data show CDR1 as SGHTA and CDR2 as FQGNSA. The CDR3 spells CASSPDTSTQYF. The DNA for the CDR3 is TGTGCCAGCAGCCCTGACACGAGTACGCAGTATTTT.

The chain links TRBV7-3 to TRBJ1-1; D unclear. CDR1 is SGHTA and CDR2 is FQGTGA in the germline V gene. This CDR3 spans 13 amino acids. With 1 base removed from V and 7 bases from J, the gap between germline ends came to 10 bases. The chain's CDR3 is CASSLSGGIEAFF. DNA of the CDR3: TGTGCCAGCAGCTTAAGCGGTGGTATTGAAGCTTTCTTT.

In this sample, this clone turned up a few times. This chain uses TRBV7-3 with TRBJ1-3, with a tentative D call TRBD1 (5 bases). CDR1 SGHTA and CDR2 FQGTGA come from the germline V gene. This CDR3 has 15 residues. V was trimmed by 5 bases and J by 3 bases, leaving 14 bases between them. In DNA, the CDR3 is TGTGCCAGCAGCCCGTCGGTGGGGCGTGGAAACACCATATATTTT. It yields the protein CASSPSVGRGNTIYF.

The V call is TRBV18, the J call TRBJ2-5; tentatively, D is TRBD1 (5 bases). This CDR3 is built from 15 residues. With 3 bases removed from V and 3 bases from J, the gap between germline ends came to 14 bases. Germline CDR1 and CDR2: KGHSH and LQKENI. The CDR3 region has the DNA TGTGCCAGCTCACCCTACGACAGCCGTGAAGAGACCCAGTACTTC. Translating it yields CASSPYDSREETQYF. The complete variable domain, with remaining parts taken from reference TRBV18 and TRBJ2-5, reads NAGVMQNPRHLVRRRGQEARLRCSPMKGHSHVYWYRQLPEEGLKFMVYLQKENIIDESGMPKERFSAEFPKEGPSILRIQQVVRGDSAAYFCASSPYDSREETQYFGPGTRLLVL.

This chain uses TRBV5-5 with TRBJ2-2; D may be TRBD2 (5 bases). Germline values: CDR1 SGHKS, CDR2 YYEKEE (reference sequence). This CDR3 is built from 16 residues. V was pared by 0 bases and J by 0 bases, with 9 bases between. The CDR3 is CASSLVAAANTGELFF. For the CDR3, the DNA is TGTGCCAGCAGCTTGGTGGCAGCGGCGAACACCGGGGAGCTGTTTTTT. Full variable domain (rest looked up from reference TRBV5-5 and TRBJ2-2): DAGVTQSPTHLIKTRGQQVTLRCSPISGHKSVSWYQQVLGQGPQFIFQYYEKEERGRGNFPDRFSARQFPNYSSELNVNALLLGDSALYLCASSLVAAANTGELFFGEGSRLTVL.

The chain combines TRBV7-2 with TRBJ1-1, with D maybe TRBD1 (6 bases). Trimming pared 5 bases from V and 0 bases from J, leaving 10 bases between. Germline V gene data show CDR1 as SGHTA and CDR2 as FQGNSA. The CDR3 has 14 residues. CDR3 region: CASSGGAVNTEAFF. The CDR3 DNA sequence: TGTGCCAGCAGCGGGGGGGCTGTGAACACTGAAGCTTTCTTT. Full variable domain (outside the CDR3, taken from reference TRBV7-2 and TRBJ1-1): GAGVSQSPSNKVTEKGKDVELRCDPISGHTALYWYRQSLGQGLEFLIYFQGNSAPDKSGLPSDRFSAERTGGSVSTLTIQRTQQEDSAVYLCASSGGAVNTEAFFGQGTRLTVV.

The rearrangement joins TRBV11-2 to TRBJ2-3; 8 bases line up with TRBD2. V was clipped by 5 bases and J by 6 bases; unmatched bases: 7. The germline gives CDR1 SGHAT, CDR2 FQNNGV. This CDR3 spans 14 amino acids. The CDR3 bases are TGTGCCAGCAGCCTCGGGAGGGTTGGGGATACGCAGTATTTT. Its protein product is CASSLGRVGDTQYF.

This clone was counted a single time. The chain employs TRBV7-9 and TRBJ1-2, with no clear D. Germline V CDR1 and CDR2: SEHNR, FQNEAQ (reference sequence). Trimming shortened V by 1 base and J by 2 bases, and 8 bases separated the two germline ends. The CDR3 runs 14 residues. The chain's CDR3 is CASSLGVQNYGYTF. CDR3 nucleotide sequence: TGTGCCAGCAGCTTAGGGGTACAGAACTATGGCTACACCTTC.

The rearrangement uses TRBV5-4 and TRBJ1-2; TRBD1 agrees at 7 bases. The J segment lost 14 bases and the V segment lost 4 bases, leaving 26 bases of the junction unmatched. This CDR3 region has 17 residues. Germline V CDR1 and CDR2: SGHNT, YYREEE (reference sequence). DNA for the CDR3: TGTGCCAGCAGCGGGCCCCCCCGTCCAGGGACAGCCCCTCCGCTGACCTTC. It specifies CASSGPPRPGTAPPLTF.

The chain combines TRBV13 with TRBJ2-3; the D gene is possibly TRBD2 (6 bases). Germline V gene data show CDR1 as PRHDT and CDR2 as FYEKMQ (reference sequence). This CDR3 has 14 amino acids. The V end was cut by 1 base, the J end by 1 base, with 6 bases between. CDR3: CASSLAGGTDTQYF. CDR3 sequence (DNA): TGTGCCAGCAGCTTAGCGGGGGGCACAGATACGCAGTATTTT.

The CDR3 loop is CASSLQGGYNEQFF. CDR3 bases: TGCGCCAGCAGCTTGCAGGGTGGCTACAATGAGCAGTTCTTC. The gene calls are TRBV5-1 and TRBJ2-1, with D perhaps TRBD1 (5 bases). This CDR3 is built from 14 residues. Germline CDR1 SGHRS, CDR2 YFSETQ. The germline V and J ends were trimmed by 1 base and 3 bases, with 8 bases remaining between them.